The source of this TCR beta chain is a study of blood T cell repertoires in COVID-19. Original processing methods: The assay estimated nucleated cells by amplifying reference gene primers. Libraries were prepared by immunoSEQ multiplex PCR; TCRdb keeps only in-frame clonotypes and omits some of them. V, J and clone size are taken as reported in that table, and D and trimming were inferred from the DNA itself. The table has approximately 330,000 clones, about 91% seen once; the top ten hold 9.9%. Recruited during active infection, patients (from Seattle) were subsequently followed longitudinally. The CDR3 loop spans 17 amino acids. Germline lookup yields CDR1 SGHTA and CDR2 FQGNSA. The V segment lost 1 base and the J segment 2 bases; nucleotides outside the gene matches: 7.

The sample comprised peripheral blood. This TCR was sampled from a man aged 25-40 years with COVID-19, enrolled during active disease. The chain employs TRBV7-2 and TRBJ2-3; 9 bases fit TRBD2. CDR3 residues: CASSLVGGGAFTDTQYF. In nucleotides, the CDR3 is TGTGCCAGCAGCTTAGTCGGCGGGGGGGCCTTCACAGATACGCAGTATTTT.